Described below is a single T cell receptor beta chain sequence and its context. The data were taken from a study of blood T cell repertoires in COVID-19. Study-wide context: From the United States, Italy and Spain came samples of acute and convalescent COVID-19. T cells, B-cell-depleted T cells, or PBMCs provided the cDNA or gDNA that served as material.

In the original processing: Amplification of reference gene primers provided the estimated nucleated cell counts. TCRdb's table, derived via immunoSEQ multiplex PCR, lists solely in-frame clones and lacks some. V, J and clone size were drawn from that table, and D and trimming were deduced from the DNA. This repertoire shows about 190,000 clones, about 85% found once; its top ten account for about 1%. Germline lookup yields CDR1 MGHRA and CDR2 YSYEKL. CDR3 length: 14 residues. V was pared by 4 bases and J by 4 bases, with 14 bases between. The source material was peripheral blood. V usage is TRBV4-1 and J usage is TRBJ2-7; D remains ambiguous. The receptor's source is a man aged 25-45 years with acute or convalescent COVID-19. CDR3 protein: CASSRSYTEYEQYF. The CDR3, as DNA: TGCGCCAGCAGCCGCAGTTACACCGAATACGAGCAGTACTTC.